The clone carrying this TCR beta chain has more than one count but fewer than ten. Its antigen is as yet unknown. TCRB transcripts that were expressed got sequenced, as all of the isolated RNA had been reverse transcribed. The table came from immunoSEQ multiplex PCR; TCRdb's copy has only in-frame clones and leaves some out. The sample contains around 150,000 clones, 8% to 9.5% of which appear only once. This entry is derived from a study of beta chain features in type 1 diabetes. Turning to the study itself: Sorted cells numbering 95 million to 110 million were examined across all samples. Study-wide results and limits: PCR, the amplification step, might favor shorter templates, equally in patients and controls. In all four CD4+ subsets, TCRB CDR3 length was significantly, moderately reduced in type 1 diabetes. Lower insertion and higher deletion counts appeared at VDJ junctions in type 1 diabetes patients.

The CDR3 runs 13 residues. Trimming took off 6 bases at V and 0 bases at J, with 9 bases between the two ends. From germline, CDR1 is SGHRS and CDR2 YFSETQ. J is TRBJ1-1 and V is TRBV5-1; D is unresolved. The sequenced material came from central memory CD4+ T cells from blood. This clonotype was sampled from a woman between 18 and 29 years old with type 1 diabetes. DNA of the CDR3: TGCGCCAGCAATGGCGACATGAACACTGAAGCTTTCTTT. Protein product: CASNGDMNTEAFF. The full variable domain, rest sourced from reference TRBV5-1 and TRBJ1-1, is KAGVTQTPRYLIKTRGQQVTLSCSPISGHRSVSWYQQTPGQGLQFLFEYFSETQRNKGNFPGRFSGRQFSNSRSEMNVSTLELGDSALYLCASNGDMNTEAFFGQGTRLTVV.